The 3 T cell receptor beta chains below all came from one sample that was sequenced in a study of T cell changes during pregnancy in multiple sclerosis. The repertoire was sequenced with immunoSEQ multiplex PCR; TCRdb's copy has only in-frame clones and lacks some. Here the sample spans more than 55,000 clones, around 93% being singletons. Material: peripheral blood, obtained after pregnancy. The receptors were sampled from a female donor in good health, enrolled as a control in a pregnancy study.

This rearrangement joins TRBV7-9 to TRBJ2-7; 9 nucleotides line up with TRBD1. The CDR3 extends over 17 amino acids. The V gene end was trimmed by 5 bases and the J gene end by 2 bases; junction bases not matched to a gene: 13. Germline V gene sequence: CDR1 SEHNR, CDR2 FQNEAQ (reference sequence). For the CDR3, the DNA is TGTGCCAGCAGCCGCAACCGACCGGGACAGGGCACCTACGAGCAGTACTTC. The encoded protein is CASSRNRPGQGTYEQYF. Variable domain in full (rest from reference TRBV7-9 and TRBJ2-7): DTGVSQNPRHKITKRGQNVTFRCDPISEHNRLYWYRQTLGQGPEFLTYFQNEAQLEKSRLLSDRFSAERPKGSFSTLEIQRTEQGDSAMYLCASSRNRPGQGTYEQYFGPGTRLTVT.

This chain connects TRBV27 to TRBJ1-3, with TRBD1 as a possible D gene (6 bases). The CDR3 runs 15 residues. Germline lookup yields CDR1 MNHEY and CDR2 SMNVEV (reference sequence). The V gene lost 2 bases and the J gene lost 3 bases, with 11 bases spanning the gap. The CDR3 coding sequence is TGTGCCAGCAGTTTAAAGGGGGTATATGGAAACACCATATATTTT. Its translation: CASSLKGVYGNTIYF.

The chain is built from TRBV29-1 and TRBJ1-4, with 9 positions matching TRBD1. V lost 6 bases and J lost 8; bases outside the gene matches: 7. This CDR3 is 13 amino acids long. The V gene's germline CDR1 is SQVTM and CDR2 ANQGSEA. CDR3 residues: CSVETGGAEKLFF. CDR3 coding DNA: TGCAGCGTCGAGACAGGGGGGGCCGAAAAACTGTTTTTT.